These 12 T cell receptor beta chains were all obtained from the same sample, sequenced in a study of human T cells and chemical hapten exposure (dated by TCRdb to the early 2020s). Total RNA was extracted from unfractionated whole blood that had been collected in Tempus Blood RNA tubes. Library creation used 5' RACE. Instrument used: Illumina MiSeq. The public reads were run again by TCRdb, first through fastp at Q25 and then through MiXCR, and only productive beta chains were kept. Merged by CDR3 protein, the rows form single entries marked with the most common genes and DNA. For this sample there are 65,000 to 95,000 distinct CDR3 sequences; more than 7.5% appear just once. The ten largest make up around 2% of the sample. All receptors come from a male donor in good health.

This clonotype was counted many times. This sequence joins TRBV2 and TRBJ1-4, with TRBD1 as a possible D gene (6 bases). V was clipped by 6 bases and J by 8 bases, with 10 bases between them. This CDR3 spans 12 amino acids. Germline CDR1 SNHLY, CDR2 FYNNEI. The CDR3 spells CASRYRDEKLFF. As DNA, the CDR3 is TGTGCCAGCAGGTACAGGGACGAAAAACTGTTTTTT.

This clonotype has only a few counts. The rearrangement joins TRBV6-5 to TRBJ1-1; possible D gene TRBD1, 6 bases. V dropped 2 bases and J dropped 0 bases, with 13 bases sitting between them. This CDR3 is built from 16 residues. Per germline, CDR1 MNHEY and CDR2 SVGAGI. The CDR3 DNA sequence: TGTGCCAGCAGTTACCGCTACGGGACATTGAACACTGAAGCTTTCTTT. Translating it yields CASSYRYGTLNTEAFF.

This clonotype was counted between two and nine times. This chain joins TRBV5-1 and TRBJ2-3, with D hard to call. Germline loops: CDR1 SGHRS, CDR2 YFSETQ. The CDR3 contains 12 residues. V was pared by 7 bases and J by 2 bases, with 8 bases between. CDR3 bases: TGCGCCAGCGGTCGGAACACAGATACGCAGTATTTT. Its protein is CASGRNTDTQYF.

This clonotype was seen many times. The chain has TRBV29-1 and TRBJ2-3; 9 bases are a match to TRBD2. Germline V gene sequence: CDR1 SQVTM, CDR2 ANQGSEA. V was pared by 0 bases and J by 2 bases, with 9 bases of the junction left unmatched. The CDR3 runs to 17 residues. The CDR3 nucleotides are TGCAGCGTTGAAGATTGGCGGGAGGGCCGCTCCACAGATACGCAGTATTTT. Encoded protein: CSVEDWREGRSTDTQYF.

The V and J genes are TRBV29-1 and TRBJ2-1; tentative D call: TRBD2 (6 bases). This CDR3 contains 16 residues. Germline V lookup: CDR1 SQVTM, CDR2 ANQGSEA. The V end was cut by 4 bases, the J end by 4 bases, with 20 bases between. In DNA, the CDR3 is TGCAGCGTTGGGCCCACTAGCCTGTCCTATTACAATGAGCAGTTCTTC. This sequence encodes CSVGPTSLSYYNEQFF.

This clonotype was seen a handful of times. The gene calls are TRBV6-1 and TRBJ2-7, with 11 positions matching TRBD2. Trimming removed 0 bases from V and 3 bases from J; junction bases left unmatched: 1. Germline V gene sequence: CDR1 MNHNS, CDR2 SASEGT. The CDR3 runs to 15 residues. CDR3: CASSEATSGSYEQYF. The CDR3 nucleotides are TGTGCCAGCAGTGAAGCAACTAGCGGGAGCTACGAGCAGTACTTC.

This clonotype has ten or more counts. The chain couples TRBV5-1 to TRBJ2-3; 7 bases agree with TRBD1. The CDR3 contains 15 residues. Germline values: CDR1 SGHRS, CDR2 YFSETQ. With 5 bases clipped from V and 0 bases from J, the junction kept 6 bases outside the gene matches. The CDR3 region is CASRPTGTSTDTQYF. The CDR3 bases are TGCGCCAGCAGGCCGACAGGGACCAGCACAGATACGCAGTATTTT.

This clonotype was observed at least ten times. J is TRBJ1-5 and V is TRBV6-2 or TRBV6-3, with 11 bases matching TRBD1. Germline CDR1 reads MNHEY; CDR2 reads SVGEGT. The CDR3 totals 16 residues. The ends lost 2 bases at V and 13 bases at J; junction bases unmatched: 13. CDR3 in amino acids: CASSYVGTGGFGGQHF. The CDR3 nucleotides are TGTGCCAGCAGTTACGTCGGGACAGGGGGGTTCGGTGGTCAGCATTTT.

This clonotype was recorded many times. The chain joins TRBV9 to TRBJ2-7; D is unresolved. V was shortened by 4 bases and J by 2 bases, with 13 bases between the two germline ends. In germline, CDR1 is SGDLS, CDR2 YYNGEE. The CDR3 runs 14 residues. CDR3 coding DNA: TGTGCCAGCAGCTCAAGGGCCGCTACCTACGAGCAGTACTTC. It encodes CASSSRAATYEQYF. The full variable domain, its missing parts supplied by reference TRBV9 and TRBJ2-7, is DSGVTQTPKHLITATGQRVTLRCSPRSGDLSVYWYQQSLDQGLQFLIQYYNGEERAKGNILERFSAQQFPDLHSELNLSSLELGDSALYFCASSSRAATYEQYFGPGTRLTVT.

This clonotype was recorded at least ten times. The V and J genes are TRBV29-1 and TRBJ2-3, with a possible D match to TRBD2 (6 bases). The CDR3 sequence is 15 residues long. Germline CDR1 reads SQVTM; CDR2 reads ANQGSEA. V was clipped by 6 bases and J by 2 bases, with 18 bases between them. The CDR3 DNA follows: TGCAGCGTAACCCTTCCTAGCGCCCACACAGATACGCAGTATTTT. Protein sequence: CSVTLPSAHTDTQYF.

This clonotype turned up a few times. The J gene is TRBJ2-2, the V gene TRBV25-1, with D unresolved. CDR1 is MGHDK, CDR2 SYGVNS, per germline. Trimming stripped 2 bases from V and 6 bases from J, with 7 bases between. This CDR3 is 13 amino acids long. The CDR3 sequence is CASSERSAGELFF. The CDR3 DNA reads TGTGCCAGCAGTGAACGGTCCGCCGGGGAGCTGTTTTTT. The full variable domain, rest sourced from reference TRBV25-1 and TRBJ2-2, is EADIYQTPRYLVIGTGKKITLECSQTMGHDKMYWYQQDPGMELHLIHYSYGVNSTEKGDLSSESTVSRIRTEHFPLTLESARPSHTSQYLCASSERSAGELFFGEGSRLTVL.

The chain employs TRBV20-1 and TRBJ1-1; D unresolved. Germline V CDR1 and CDR2: DFQATT, SNEGSKA (reference sequence). The germline V and J ends were trimmed by 4 bases and 1 base, with 7 bases remaining between them. The CDR3 is 12 residues long. The DNA of the CDR3 is TGCAGTGCTATGGGCCCGAACACTGAAGCTTTCTTT. Amino acids: CSAMGPNTEAFF.